This T cell receptor (beta chain) was captured in a study of spatial heterogeneity in lung cancer. Study-wide results and limits: Mutation counts in tumors were tracked by counts of expanded intratumoral alpha and beta TCRs.

Documented time point: sample taken at primary tumor resection. This clonotype was counted many times. The antigen is undetermined. CDR1 KGHDR and CDR2 SFDVKD come from the germline V gene. Trimming took 5 bases from V and 3 from J, leaving 16 bases between them. CDR3 length: 16 amino acids. TCR cDNA molecules were tagged individually, and each one carried a unique molecular identifier. One entry per CDR3 protein results from TCRdb running MiXCR on the 5' RACE reads. The data hold 20,000 to 25,000 distinct CDR3 sequences, with approximately 4.3% observed a single time. The sample here was lung tumor tissue, taken at surgery. The sequence was collected from a male donor with early-stage non-small cell lung cancer. The V and J genes are TRBV24-1 and TRBJ2-1; possibly TRBD2 for D (5 bases). CDR3 protein: CATSASWRINYNEQFF. CDR3 bases: TGTGCCACCAGTGCTTCCTGGAGGATTAACTACAATGAGCAGTTCTTC.